The text below deals with one TCR beta chain. In this sample, this clone turned up once. Its target antigen remains unknown. At one end, the junction sequence differs from germline, possibly due to a read error. TCRbeta CDR3 regions were amplified and barcoded by two-step multiplex PCR on the immunoSEQ human TCRbeta survey platform. Illumina instruments were used to sequence the libraries, and IgH from the same samples was sequenced in parallel. For the original study's pipeline: Raw reads were filtered against IMGT V, D, J definitions and binned by a nearest-neighbor algorithm to remove PCR and sequencing errors. A clone was defined by an identical nucleotide sequence, and differential abundance between tissues was tested with a Fisher exact test for each clone at a pFDR threshold of p<0.01. Clones with frequencies too low for statistical inference were excluded by a minimum inclusion filter of 10 in either sample. The immunoSEQ Analyzer was used for pairwise clonal comparisons, while IMGT tools were used to assess gene family usage. TCRdb mirrors the immuneACCESS table, restricted to in-frame sequences. Some clones are absent from its copies; in checked studies, under half trace to an unresolved V gene, and the reason for the others is unknown. The V and J calls and the clone size are those of that table, but D and trimming were determined from the DNA. Present in this sample are just over 45,000 clones, about 80% of which were seen just once. The ten largest clones take up 0.35% to 0.5% of the sample.

These data are taken from a study of fetal regulatory T cell absence and autoimmunity (dated by TCRdb to between 2016 and 2019). With regard to the full study: The IPEX patients showed exocrine pancreas autoimmunity in the absence of clinical diabetes.

The DNeasy Blood and Tissue Kit was used to extract roughly 1.8-3.3 ug of genomic DNA from umbilical cord blood or frozen pancreas. Per the germline V gene, SGHAT is the CDR1 and FQNNGV is the CDR2. The cysteine opens and the phenylalanine closes a CDR3 of 12 amino acids. CDR3 DNA only is kept here, 36 bases in frame from base 1. Overall results and qualifications from the work: TRB gene family usage was found to be broadly similar between cord blood and pancreas and to resemble published neonatal and adult repertoires. Compared with cord blood, the pancreas TCR compartment showed significant oligoclonal enrichment, and some top clones were enriched more than 90-fold. The oligoclonal enrichment was interpreted as supporting antigen-driven autoimmunity in the pancreas before birth in IPEX syndrome.

The TCR originated in a newborn boy with IPEX syndrome. Material for sequencing was cord blood. This receptor chain uses TRBV11-2 and TRBJ2-7; the D gene is possibly TRBD1 or TRBD2, with 5 bases matching each. CDR3 sequence: CASSLGRREQRF. The nucleotides are TGTGCCAGCAGCTTAGGCCGCAGGGAGCAGAGGTTC.